This T cell receptor beta chain is drawn from a study of response to subunit inactivated influenza vaccine. Trimming shortened V by 5 bases and J by 2 bases, and 16 bases separated the two germline ends. The V gene's germline CDR1 is SGHVS and CDR2 FQNEAQ. CDR3 length: 17 residues. Ten or more counts support this clonotype. TCRdb recomputed calls from the RT-PCR reads with MiXCR, one row per CDR3 protein. The sample has around 470,000 distinct CDR3 sequences; approximately 6.9% are singletons. The chain uses TRBV7-8 and TRBJ2-6, with a weak D call TRBD1 (6 bases). The TCR comes from a man aged 45-69 years who received an inactivated influenza vaccine. The specimen was PBMCs from blood, collected about 23 months after vaccination. In nucleotides, the CDR3 is TGTGCCAGCAGCCACATCGCAGGGGCAACTGGGGCCAACGTCCTGACTTTC. Residues: CASSHIAGATGANVLTF.